The entry below gives a single T cell receptor (beta chain) sequence along with its context. Which antigen it targets is not known. The sample holds no much larger clone one base away, and base qualities are not on file. The library was generated by the immunoSEQ multiplex PCR assay. This is the immuneACCESS table as TCRdb keeps it, with only in-frame sequences that have V and J called. A part of the clones is gone; compared with another copy, unresolved V genes explain less than half, and the rest is unexplained. Across this sample there are 85,000 to 130,000 clones, with under 95% seen only once. In total, the top ten clones hold 1.5% to 2% of the sample. The sample is drawn from a study of T cell changes during pregnancy in multiple sclerosis (dated by TCRdb to between 2019 and 2020). In the study overall: The study looked at changes in the T cell repertoire across pregnancy in women with multiple sclerosis.

The sequenced sample was peripheral blood, obtained after pregnancy. The TCR originated in a female donor with multiple sclerosis, enrolled in a pregnancy study.

The CDR3: CASSLGDRGDEQYF. DNA sequence: TGCGCCAGCAGCTTGGGGGACAGGGGCGACGAGCAGTACTTC. The sequence links TRBV5-1 to TRBJ2-7; 10 nucleotides in the junction match TRBD1. For CDR1 and CDR2, the germline V gene lists SGHRS and YFSETQ. The CDR3 contains 14 residues, cysteine and phenylalanine counted. The entry retains the CDR3 DNA only, 42 bases that are in frame from base 1. Germline trimming: 0 bases from V, 5 bases from J; junction bases outside gene matches: 2.